This T cell receptor (beta chain) was documented in a study of cytomegalovirus exposure and HLA in healthy donors. Findings of the study overall: A later analysis reported that several of the most significant clusters appeared to be linked to common viral pathogens, among them Epstein-Barr virus.

To note about this clone: What it recognizes is unknown.

The PCR used 60 Vbeta and 13 Jbeta primers. TCRdb keeps only in-frame clones here, not all; method: immunoSEQ multiplex PCR. Here the sample spans 100,000 to 120,000 clones, about three quarters being singletons. The J segment lost 1 base and the V segment lost 7 bases, leaving 4 bases of the junction unmatched. The length of the CDR3 is 13 residues. Germline CDR1 reads MNHNS; CDR2 reads SASEGT. Donors sampled were nominally healthy, though unrecorded immune exposures were likely. Sequencing used PBMCs. The V gene is TRBV6-1, the J gene TRBJ2-7, with 7 bases fitting TRBD2. The receptor was derived from a woman in her thirties in good health and CMV-seronegative. This CDR3 is CASKQAGSYEQYF. The CDR3 coding sequence is TGTGCCAGCAAGCAAGCGGGGTCCTACGAGCAGTACTTC.